These 18 T cell receptor beta chains came from one sample sequenced in a study of T cells in Graves' hyperthyroidism and ophthalmopathy. RNA transcripts gave rise to amplified TCR beta CDR3 regions. The HTBI primer set drove a first-round RT-PCR of the TCR CDR3. TCRdb re-called the multiplex PCR reads through MiXCR, storing one row per CDR3 protein. The data hold 600,000 to 650,000 distinct CDR3 sequences, with around 21% observed a single time. Sequencing used blood. The receptors originated from a man younger than 40 with Graves' ophthalmopathy.

The chain's CDR3 is CSARGGLAGGPNEQFF. CDR3 nucleotide sequence: TGCAGTGCTAGAGGGGGACTAGCGGGAGGACCCAATGAGCAGTTCTTC. The chain is built from TRBV20-1 and TRBJ2-1; TRBD2 aligns across 15 bases. CDR1 is DFQATT, CDR2 SNEGSKA, per germline (reference sequence). The CDR3 is 16 amino acids. Trimming cost V 1 base and J 6 bases; bases outside gene matches: 4.

V is TRBV7-9 and J is TRBJ2-2; D unresolved. Germline V gives CDR1 SEHNR, CDR2 FQNEAQ (reference sequence). The CDR3 has 17 amino acids. The V and J ends lost 1 base and 0 bases respectively, with 12 bases between them. The CDR3 nucleotides read TGTGCCAGCAGCTTAGAGCTCCGGACGCCGAACACCGGGGAGCTGTTTTTT. It codes for CASSLELRTPNTGELFF.

This clonotype was counted at least ten times. This chain connects TRBV11-2 to TRBJ2-5, with D hard to call. CDR3 length equals 12 residues. Germline V gene sequence: CDR1 SGHAT, CDR2 FQNNGV. V lost 5 bases, J lost 5 bases, and 9 bases lay in between. CDR3 in DNA: TGTGCCAGCAGCAGCCTCGGGGAGACCCAGTACTTC. This sequence encodes CASSSLGETQYF. Combining the CDR3 with reference TRBV11-2 and TRBJ2-5 gives the whole variable domain EAGVAQSPRYKIIEKRQSVAFWCNPISGHATLYWYQQILGQGPKLLIQFQNNGVVDDSQLPKDRFSAERLKGVDSTLKIQPAKLEDSAVYLCASSSLGETQYFGPGTRLLVL.

This clonotype was counted a few times. This chain connects TRBV28 to TRBJ1-5, with TRBD1 as a possible D gene (6 bases). The CDR3 runs to 15 residues. With 6 bases removed from V and 3 bases from J, the gap between germline ends came to 15 bases. Germline CDR1 reads MDHEN; CDR2 reads SYDVKM. As DNA, the CDR3 is TGTGCCAGCAGCCCGTATTCAGGGGTCAATCAGCCCCAGCATTTT. This sequence encodes CASSPYSGVNQPQHF.

The genes are TRBV28 and TRBJ2-5, with D maybe TRBD2 (6 bases). Germline V gene data show CDR1 as MDHEN and CDR2 as SYDVKM. The V and J ends lost 3 bases and 1 base respectively, with 12 bases between them. CDR3 length: 15 residues. The chain's CDR3 is CASSLGGPPQETQYF. CDR3 DNA sequence: TGTGCCAGCAGTTTGGGGGGTCCCCCCCAAGAGACCCAGTACTTC.

The chain joins TRBV15 to TRBJ1-4; tentatively, D is TRBD1 (5 bases). There are 14 residues in the CDR3. Germline assignment: CDR1 LNHNV and CDR2 YYDKDF (reference sequence). With 1 base removed from V and 6 bases from J, the gap between germline ends came to 9 bases. In nucleotides, the CDR3 is TGTGCCACCAGCAGAGGGGGACGCGATGAAAAACTGTTTTTT. The encoded protein is CATSRGGRDEKLFF.

The chain joins TRBV4-3 to TRBJ2-3; 7 bases map to TRBD1. The CDR3 sequence is 17 residues long. The V segment lost 1 base and the J segment 1 base; nucleotides outside the gene matches: 8. Germline V gene data show CDR1 as LGHNA and CDR2 as YSLEER. CDR3 sequence: CASSQVLAGGGTDTQYF. In nucleotides, the CDR3 is TGCGCCAGCAGCCAAGTCCTGGCAGGGGGAGGCACAGATACGCAGTATTTT.

This clonotype was found many times. The chain is built from TRBV7-6 and TRBJ2-7; 7 bases agree with TRBD1. J gave up 5 bases and V 5 bases, and 9 bases lay outside the gene matches. The CDR3 covers 14 residues. Germline assignment: CDR1 SGHVS and CDR2 FNYEAQ. CDR3 region: CASSRTGIDNEQYF. The CDR3 coding sequence is TGTGCCAGCAGCCGGACAGGAATTGACAACGAGCAGTACTTC.

The V and J genes are TRBV6-1 and TRBJ1-4; D remains unclear. Germline CDR1 is MNHNS and CDR2 is SASEGT. CDR3 length: 14 amino acids. V was pared by 5 bases and J by 0 bases, with 7 bases between. Here the CDR3 reads CASSKPPTNEKLFF. The CDR3 bases are TGTGCCAGCAGTAAGCCCCCAACTAATGAAAAACTGTTTTTT.

This clonotype came up a few times. CDR3 in amino acids: CAWSGAVKSPLHF. For the CDR3, the DNA is TGTGCCTGGAGTGGGGCAGTAAAGTCACCCCTCCACTTT. This chain links TRBV30 with TRBJ1-6; D not certain. Per the germline V gene, CDR1 is GTSNPN and CDR2 is SVGIG (reference sequence). The V gene lost 1 base and the J gene lost 10 bases, with 11 bases spanning the gap. The CDR3 has 13 residues.

This clonotype was counted at least ten times. This chain links TRBV7-9 with TRBJ1-1; 8 nucleotides line up with TRBD1. The CDR3 extends over 14 amino acids. Germline CDR1 is SEHNR and CDR2 is FQNEAQ (reference sequence). Unmatched junction bases numbered 5, after V lost 6 bases and J lost 2 bases. The CDR3 here is CASRGTGSNTEAFF. As DNA, the CDR3 is TGTGCCAGCAGGGGGACAGGAAGTAACACTGAAGCTTTCTTT.

This clonotype showed up just once. Possible read error: a much larger clone is one base away. The V call is TRBV28, the J call TRBJ2-2; D ambiguous. CDR1 and CDR2 (germline): MDHEN, SYDVKM. This CDR3 region has 14 residues. CDR3 nucleotide sequence: TGTGCCGGCAGTTTAGGCCTGAACACCGGGGAGCTGTTTTTT. Translation: CAGSLGLNTGELFF.

The chain carries TRBV7-2 and TRBJ2-2; D perhaps matches TRBD1 (5 bases). The germline V gene has CDR1 SGHTA and CDR2 FQGNSA. Deletions cut 2 bases from V and 1 base from J, with 11 bases between. CDR3 length equals 16 residues. The CDR3 nucleotides read TGTGCCAGCAGCTTACTCGGCAGGGAGAACACCGGGGAGCTGTTTTTT. Translation: CASSLLGRENTGELFF.

This clonotype was detected once. The chain links TRBV3-1 to TRBJ2-7, with D maybe TRBD2 (7 bases). Trimming took 0 bases from V and 1 from J, leaving 22 bases between them. The CDR3 covers 19 residues. Germline lookup yields CDR1 LGHDT and CDR2 YNNKEL (reference sequence). The CDR3 DNA sequence: TGTGCCAGCAGCCAAGAAGGGGGGGACGGGCGGCTCCTATCCTACGAGCAGTACTTC. Its protein product is CASSQEGGDGRLLSYEQYF.

Ten or more counts support this clonotype. This sequence joins TRBV5-1 and TRBJ2-1; D is ambiguous. The length of the CDR3 is 13 residues. V lost 6 bases and J lost 0, with 7 bases in between. From germline, CDR1 is SGHRS and CDR2 YFSETQ. For the CDR3, the DNA is TGCGCCAGCAAGGAACTCTCCTACAATGAGCAGTTCTTC. Translation gives CASKELSYNEQFF.

This clonotype showed up just once. Possible read error: a much larger clone is one base away. The chain couples TRBV7-6 to TRBJ2-3; 9 bases line up with TRBD2. The CDR3 totals 15 residues. Germline CDR1 is SGHVS and CDR2 is FNYEAQ. In nucleotides, the CDR3 is TGTGCCAGCAGCTTAAATAGCGGGAGCAGAGATACGCAGTATTTT. Protein: CASSLNSGSRDTQYF.

The chain joins TRBV2 to TRBJ1-6; D gene unclear. Trimming removed 0 bases at V and 10 bases at J, with 13 bases between. This CDR3 is built from 15 residues. Germline loops: CDR1 SNHLY, CDR2 FYNNEI. CDR3 coding DNA: TGTGCCAGCAGTGAAGCCCCACAATGCCGGTCACCCCTCCACTTT. Translation: CASSEAPQCRSPLHF. The variable domain in full, with the rest retrieved from reference TRBV2 and TRBJ1-6, is EPEVTQTPSHQVTQMGQEVILRCVPISNHLYFYWYRQILGQKVEFLVSFYNNEISEKSEIFDDQFSVERPDGSNFTLKIRSTKLEDSAMYFCASSEAPQCRSPLHFGNGTRLTVT.

This clonotype was picked up a small number of times. The CDR3 here is CASSPGGGRLDNEQFF. CDR3 nucleotide sequence: TGCGCCAGCAGCCCGGGGGGGGGGCGCTTGGACAATGAGCAGTTCTTC. The genes are TRBV5-1 and TRBJ2-1, with TRBD2 matching 8 bases. Germline trimming cut 4 bases from V and 5 bases from J; bases unmatched to any gene: 11. The germline CDR1 and CDR2 sequences are SGHRS and YFSETQ. The CDR3 totals 16 residues.